Sequencing of this TCR beta chain was carried out in a study of low-dose radiotherapy and immunotherapy resistance in tumors. This clonotype was detected many times. Regarding time point: after trial treatment. This sample's treatment: LDRT plus nivolumab, ipilimumab, low-dose cyclophosphamide and aspirin (RACIN trial). Priming of first-strand cDNA relied on TRAV- and TRBV-specific primers (covering alpha and beta chains). An approximately 19-cycle PCR with a constant-region primer and V-primer adapter amplified TCRs. TCRdb reprocessed the reads with MiXCR, giving one entry per CDR3 protein. The repertoire has some 94,000 distinct CDR3 sequences, less than 25% of them found once; the top ten carry roughly 13%. Trimming removed 3 bases from V and 5 bases from J, with 13 bases in between. This CDR3 region has 14 residues. The V gene's germline CDR1 is DFQATT and CDR2 SNEGSKA (reference sequence).

The source material was PBMCs, sampled after low-dose radiotherapy plus immunotherapy. This chain joins TRBV20-1 and TRBJ1-4, with a weak D call TRBD1 (6 bases). This TCR was sampled from a female donor with ovarian cancer. Here the CDR3 DNA reads TGCAGTGCTAGGGCGGGGGCCCAAAATGAAAAACTGTTTTTT. Translated: CSARAGAQNEKLFF.